This entry features one T cell receptor (beta chain) sequence. Profiled with immunoSEQ multiplex PCR; TCRdb holds only in-frame clones, not every one. In the table there are 230,000 or so clones, almost 90% of which are singletons. The data belong to a study of blood T cell repertoires in COVID-19. Seattle researchers signed up patients amid active infection and tracked them longitudinally. Germline V gene sequence: CDR1 MNHNS, CDR2 SASEGT. The CDR3 spans 14 residues. Trimming left V 3 bases short and J 0 bases short, with 9 bases between. The chain combines TRBV6-1 with TRBJ2-7; possibly TRBD1 for D (6 bases). Sample: peripheral blood. This TCR was recovered from a woman aged 55-69 years with COVID-19, enrolled during active disease. The CDR3 spells CASSDQGGSYEQYF. The CDR3, as DNA: TGTGCCAGCAGTGACCAAGGGGGCTCCTACGAGCAGTACTTC.